This is a list of T cell receptor beta chains from one sample in a study of post-analysis software for immune sequencing data. TCRdb re-called the PCR reads with MiXCR, one entry per CDR3 protein. The repertoire consists of about 680,000 distinct CDR3 sequences, with 55% to 60% occurring once and the leading ten covering around 11%. The sequenced sample was blood. These receptors all come from a girl aged 2-15 years with multiple sclerosis. Both conserved end residues are part of each CDR3. D genes are given only for firm matches. Some rows have no size entry. The others give once, few or many, or a class for an expanded clone.

j_gene,d_gene,v_gene,abundance,CDR3aa,CDR3nt
TRBJ2-5,TRBD1,TRBV6-5,NA,CASSYDRVAQETQYF,TGTGCCAGCAGTTACGACAGGGTAGCCCAAGAGACCCAGTACTTC
TRBJ1-1,NA,TRBV3-1,NA,CASSRRPREMNTEAFF,TGTGCCAGCAGCCGTCGACCGAGGGAAATGAACACTGAAGCTTTCTTT
TRBJ2-1,TRBD1,TRBV7-9,NA,CASSSSGTGGSPHLYNEQFF,TGTGCCAGCAGCTCCTCTGGGACAGGGGGATCACCGCACCTCTACAATGAGCAGTTCTTC
TRBJ2-1,NA,TRBV4-1,NA,CASSQEVGAPYNEQFF,TGCGCCAGCAGCCAAGAAGTGGGGGCCCCCTACAATGAGCAGTTCTTC
TRBJ1-1,NA,TRBV2,NA,CASHSESSSTEAFF,TGTGCCAGTCACAGCGAATCGAGCAGCACTGAAGCTTTCTTT
TRBJ2-3,NA,TRBV6-5,NA,CASSYSGGPTQYF,TGTGCCAGCAGTTACTCGGGCGGGCCTACGCAGTATTTT
TRBJ2-7,TRBD1,TRBV6-5,few,CASRMGQGESYEQYF,TGTGCCAGCAGGATGGGACAGGGAGAGTCCTACGAGCAGTACTTC
TRBJ1-1,TRBD1,TRBV12-3/TRBV12-4,NA,CASSKGFTTGRTEAFF,TGTGCCAGCAGTAAGGGCTTCACGACAGGGCGGACTGAAGCTTTCTTT
TRBJ2-5,NA,TRBV12-3/TRBV12-4,few,CASSFARETQYF,TGTGCCAGCAGTTTCGCCCGTGAGACCCAGTACTTC
TRBJ1-1,TRBD1,TRBV7-2,NA,CAKTGFMNTEAFF,TGTGCCAAGACAGGGTTTATGAACACTGAAGCTTTCTTT
TRBJ2-6,NA,TRBV3-1,once,CASSQSEKASGANVLTF,TGTGCCAGCAGCCAGAGTGAAAAGGCCTCTGGGGCCAACGTCCTGACTTTC
TRBJ2-1,TRBD1,TRBV11-3,NA,CATRGTGGNEQFF,TGTGCCACCCGGGGGACAGGGGGCAATGAGCAGTTCTTC
TRBJ1-2,NA,TRBV20-1,NA,CSARDGGLDGYTF,TGCAGTGCTAGAGACGGGGGATTAGATGGCTACACCTTC
TRBJ2-5,TRBD1,TRBV2,NA,CASSEDRGTQETQYF,TGTGCCAGCAGTGAGGACAGGGGAACCCAAGAGACCCAGTACTTC
TRBJ2-5,NA,TRBV7-2,NA,CASSKEAGDEKETQYF,TGTGCCAGCAGCAAAGAAGCAGGGGACGAGAAAGAGACCCAGTACTTC
TRBJ2-5,NA,TRBV7-2,NA,CASSQRQGQETQYF,TGTGCCAGCAGCCAACGACAAGGGCAAGAGACCCAGTACTTC
TRBJ2-5,NA,TRBV25-1,NA,CASGNVDRKETQYF,TGTGCCAGCGGAAATGTTGACAGAAAAGAGACCCAGTACTTC
TRBJ1-5,TRBD1,TRBV3-1,once,CASSRTGTGSDQPQHF,TGTGCCAGCAGCCGAACCGGGACAGGTTCAGATCAGCCCCAGCATTTT
TRBJ2-5,TRBD2,TRBV9,few,CASSVGLAGAYQETQYF,TGTGCCAGCAGCGTAGGACTAGCGGGGGCCTACCAAGAGACCCAGTACTTC
TRBJ2-7,NA,TRBV5-1,NA,CASSNGVGDEQYF,TGCGCCAGCAGTAACGGGGTGGGGGACGAGCAGTACTTC
TRBJ1-5,TRBD1,TRBV12-3/TRBV12-4,NA,CASRDRGRGQPQHF,TGTGCCAGCAGGGACAGGGGGCGGGGACAGCCCCAGCATTTT
TRBJ2-1,TRBD2,TRBV7-3,few,CASSLGTTSGAGNEQFF,TGTGCCAGCAGCTTGGGGACGACTAGCGGAGCCGGCAATGAGCAGTTCTTC
TRBJ1-1,TRBD1,TRBV29-1,once,CSVRQGADTEAFF,TGCAGCGTCCGACAGGGGGCTGACACTGAAGCTTTCTTT
TRBJ2-1,NA,TRBV5-1,NA,CASSLETANEQFF,TGCGCCAGCAGCTTGGAGACAGCCAATGAGCAGTTCTTC
TRBJ2-3,NA,TRBV4-2,few,CASSQGLEDTQYF,TGTGCCAGCAGCCAAGGACTAGAAGATACGCAGTATTTT
TRBJ1-3,NA,TRBV2,NA,CASSRSLQEDLSGNTIYF,TGTGCCAGCAGTCGGTCACTTCAGGAGGATCTCTCTGGAAACACCATATATTTT
TRBJ2-1,NA,TRBV10-2,NA,CASSIRGVWNEQFF,TGCGCCAGCAGCATCAGGGGGGTTTGGAATGAGCAGTTCTTC
TRBJ1-1,NA,TRBV9,NA,CASSAGTTLGTEAFF,TGTGCCAGCAGCGCAGGGACGACGCTGGGCACTGAAGCTTTCTTT
TRBJ2-3,NA,TRBV7-2,NA,CASSLREHADTQYF,TGTGCCAGCAGCTTACGTGAACACGCAGATACGCAGTATTTT
TRBJ2-7,TRBD1,TRBV9,NA,CASSVATGGTYKQYF,TGTGCCAGCAGCGTAGCTACAGGGGGGACCTACAAGCAGTACTTC
TRBJ2-7,NA,TRBV18,NA,CASSGLSDEQYF,TGTGCCAGTTCAGGGCTAAGCGACGAGCAGTACTTC
TRBJ2-3,TRBD2,TRBV6-2/TRBV6-3,NA,CASRRAGGPHGTQYF,TGTGCCAGCAGAAGGGCGGGGGGACCTCACGGTACGCAGTATTTT
TRBJ2-1,NA,TRBV10-3,NA,CAISEGFSSYNEQFF,TGTGCCATCAGTGAGGGGTTTAGCTCCTACAATGAGCAGTTCTTC
TRBJ2-2,NA,TRBV20-1,NA,CSAPSDGATGELFF,TGCAGTGCTCCCAGTGACGGGGCCACCGGGGAGCTGTTTTTT
TRBJ1-1,NA,TRBV5-5,NA,CASSLADRSEAFF,TGTGCCAGCAGCTTGGCTGACAGATCTGAAGCTTTCTTT
TRBJ1-5,NA,TRBV16,NA,CASSPGQTPNQPQHF,TGTGCCAGCAGCCCGGGCCAAACTCCCAATCAGCCCCAGCATTTT
TRBJ1-1,NA,TRBV27,NA,CASGGAGYTEAFF,TGTGCCAGCGGAGGGGCGGGGTACACTGAAGCTTTCTTT
TRBJ2-5,TRBD1,TRBV15,NA,CATSSADREGTQYF,TGTGCCACCAGCAGTGCGGACAGGGAAGGGACCCAGTACTTC
TRBJ2-5,TRBD2,TRBV20-1,NA,CSARDPAGGQETQYF,TGCAGTGCTAGAGATCCCGCGGGGGGTCAAGAGACCCAGTACTTC
TRBJ2-5,TRBD2,TRBV7-8,NA,CASLIAGGETQYF,TGTGCCAGCCTGATAGCGGGAGGGGAGACCCAGTACTTC
TRBJ2-1,TRBD2,TRBV20-1,NA,CSASLTSGDDNEQFF,TGCAGTGCTAGTCTGACTAGCGGGGACGACAATGAGCAGTTCTTC
TRBJ2-3,NA,TRBV20-1,NA,CSAVVAGLRTDTQYF,TGCAGTGCGGTCGTCGCGGGACTTCGCACAGATACGCAGTATTTT
TRBJ2-3,TRBD2,TRBV9,NA,CASSVAGGRETDTQYF,TGTGCCAGCAGCGTAGCGGGCGGGAGGGAGACAGATACGCAGTATTTT
TRBJ2-1,TRBD2,TRBV20-1,NA,CSASLADFYNEQFF,TGCAGTGCTTCACTAGCGGACTTCTACAATGAGCAGTTCTTC